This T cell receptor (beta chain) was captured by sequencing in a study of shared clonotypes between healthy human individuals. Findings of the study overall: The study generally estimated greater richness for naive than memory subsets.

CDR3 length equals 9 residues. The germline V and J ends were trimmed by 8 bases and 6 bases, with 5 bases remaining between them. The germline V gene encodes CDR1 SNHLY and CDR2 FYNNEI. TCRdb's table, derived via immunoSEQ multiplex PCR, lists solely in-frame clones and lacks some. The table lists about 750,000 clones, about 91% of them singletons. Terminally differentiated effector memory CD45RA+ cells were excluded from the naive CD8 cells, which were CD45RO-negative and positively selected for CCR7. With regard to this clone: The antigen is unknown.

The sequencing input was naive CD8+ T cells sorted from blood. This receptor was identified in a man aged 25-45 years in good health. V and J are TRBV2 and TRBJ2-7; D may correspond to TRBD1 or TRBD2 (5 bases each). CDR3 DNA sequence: TGTGCCAGCGGGACCGAGCAGTACTTC. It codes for CASGTEQYF.